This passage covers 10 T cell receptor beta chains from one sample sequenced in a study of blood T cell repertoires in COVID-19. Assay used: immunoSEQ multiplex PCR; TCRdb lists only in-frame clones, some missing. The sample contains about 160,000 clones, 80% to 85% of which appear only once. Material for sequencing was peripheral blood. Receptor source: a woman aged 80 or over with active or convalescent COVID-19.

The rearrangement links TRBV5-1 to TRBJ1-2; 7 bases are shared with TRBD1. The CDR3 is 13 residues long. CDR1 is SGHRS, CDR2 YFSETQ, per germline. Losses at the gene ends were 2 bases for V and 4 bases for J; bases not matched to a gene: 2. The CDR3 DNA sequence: TGCGCCAGCAGCTTTGGGACAGCCTATGGCTACACCTTC. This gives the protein CASSFGTAYGYTF.

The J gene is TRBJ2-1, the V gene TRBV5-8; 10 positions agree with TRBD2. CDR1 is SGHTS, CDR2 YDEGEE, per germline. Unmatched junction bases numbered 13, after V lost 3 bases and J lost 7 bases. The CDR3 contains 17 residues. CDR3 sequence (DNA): TGTGCCAGCAGCTCAGTAGCGGGGGGCGGGCCAAGGAATGAGCAGTTCTTC. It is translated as CASSSVAGGGPRNEQFF.

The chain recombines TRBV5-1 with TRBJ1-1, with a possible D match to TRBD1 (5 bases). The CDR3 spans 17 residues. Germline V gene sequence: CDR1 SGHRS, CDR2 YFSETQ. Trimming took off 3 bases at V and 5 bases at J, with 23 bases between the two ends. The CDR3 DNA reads TGCGCCAGCAGCTCTCGGCAGGGTCGAAGGGTCGGGACTGAAGCTTTCTTT. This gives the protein CASSSRQGRRVGTEAFF.

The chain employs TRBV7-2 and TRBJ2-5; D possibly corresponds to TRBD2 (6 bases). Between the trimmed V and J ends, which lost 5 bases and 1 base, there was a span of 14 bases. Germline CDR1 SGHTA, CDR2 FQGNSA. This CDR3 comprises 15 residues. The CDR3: CASSLTGGFQETQYF. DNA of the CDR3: TGTGCCAGCAGCCTTACTGGGGGGTTCCAAGAGACCCAGTACTTC.

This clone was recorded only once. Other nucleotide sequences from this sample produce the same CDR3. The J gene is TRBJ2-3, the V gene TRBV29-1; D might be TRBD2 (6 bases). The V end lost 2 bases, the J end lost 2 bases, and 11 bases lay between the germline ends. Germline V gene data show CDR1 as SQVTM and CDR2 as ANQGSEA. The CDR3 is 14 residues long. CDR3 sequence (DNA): TGCAGCGTTGAACGGGACTCGAACACAGATACGCAGTATTTT. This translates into CSVERDSNTDTQYF.

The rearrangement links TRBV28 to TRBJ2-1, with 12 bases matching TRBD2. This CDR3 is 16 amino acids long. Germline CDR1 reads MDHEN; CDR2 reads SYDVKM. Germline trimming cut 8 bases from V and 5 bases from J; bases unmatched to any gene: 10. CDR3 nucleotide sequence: TGTGCCAGCCTACTAGCGGGGGGACCACTTAACAATGAGCAGTTCTTC. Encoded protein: CASLLAGGPLNNEQFF.

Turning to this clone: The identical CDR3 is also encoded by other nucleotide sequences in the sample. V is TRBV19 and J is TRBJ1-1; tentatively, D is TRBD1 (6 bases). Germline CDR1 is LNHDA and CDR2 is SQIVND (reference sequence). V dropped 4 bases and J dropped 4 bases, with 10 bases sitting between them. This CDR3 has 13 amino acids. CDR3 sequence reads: CASSTLGGTEAFF. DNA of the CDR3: TGTGCCAGTAGTACCTTAGGGGGCACTGAAGCTTTCTTT. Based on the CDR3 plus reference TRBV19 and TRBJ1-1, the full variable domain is DGGITQSPKYLFRKEGQNVTLSCEQNLNHDAMYWYRQDPGQGLRLIYYSQIVNDFQKGDIAEGYSVSREKKESFPLTVTSAQKNPTAFYLCASSTLGGTEAFFGQGTRLTVV.

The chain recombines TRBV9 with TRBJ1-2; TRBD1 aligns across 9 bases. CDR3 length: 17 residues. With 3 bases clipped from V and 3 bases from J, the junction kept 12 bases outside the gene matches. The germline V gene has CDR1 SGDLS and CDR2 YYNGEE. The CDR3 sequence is CASSAGGTGTGHYGYTF. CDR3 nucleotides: TGTGCCAGCAGCGCTGGGGGGACCGGGACAGGGCACTATGGCTACACCTTC. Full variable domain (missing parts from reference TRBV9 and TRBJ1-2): DSGVTQTPKHLITATGQRVTLRCSPRSGDLSVYWYQQSLDQGLQFLIQYYNGEERAKGNILERFSAQQFPDLHSELNLSSLELGDSALYFCASSAGGTGTGHYGYTFGSGTRLTVV.

CDR3 sequence reads: CASSLSGGPTDTQYF. DNA for the CDR3: TGTGCCAGCTCTCTTAGCGGGGGCCCAACAGATACGCAGTATTTT. The chain links TRBV18 to TRBJ2-3; 9 nucleotides line up with TRBD2. Unmatched junction bases numbered 7, after V lost 6 bases and J lost 3 bases. Germline V CDR1 and CDR2: KGHSH, LQKENI. The CDR3 extends over 15 amino acids.

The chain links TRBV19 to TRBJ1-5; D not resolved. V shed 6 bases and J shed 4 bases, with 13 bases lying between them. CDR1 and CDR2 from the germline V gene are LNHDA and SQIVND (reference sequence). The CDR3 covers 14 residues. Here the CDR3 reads CASRNRETNQPQHF. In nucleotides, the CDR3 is TGTGCCAGTAGGAACCGGGAGACAAATCAGCCCCAGCATTTT.